This paragraph reports one T cell receptor beta chain. The V gene end was trimmed by 5 bases and the J gene end by 2 bases; junction bases not matched to a gene: 6. The CDR3 has 14 residues. Per germline, CDR1 LNHNV and CDR2 YYDKDF (reference sequence). Authors' methods: Estimated nucleated cell counts came from reference gene primer amplification. This table comes from immunoSEQ multiplex PCR, and its TCRdb copy is limited to in-frame clones, with some not included. From that table come the V and J calls and clone size; the DNA was used to work out D and trimming. The data contain under 150,000 clones, about 90% of them singletons. The data originate from a study of blood T cell repertoires in COVID-19. Study summary: Sites across the United States, Italy and Spain contributed samples from acute and convalescent COVID-19. T cells, B-cell-depleted T cells, or PBMCs supplied cDNA or gDNA.

This TCR was sampled from a woman in her fifties or sixties who had recovered from COVID-19. The chain carries TRBV15 and TRBJ2-7; 7 bases are shared with TRBD1. The sequenced material came from peripheral blood. The CDR3, as DNA: TGTGCCACCAGCTACCGGGACAGAACCTACGAGCAGTACTTC. Amino acids: CATSYRDRTYEQYF.